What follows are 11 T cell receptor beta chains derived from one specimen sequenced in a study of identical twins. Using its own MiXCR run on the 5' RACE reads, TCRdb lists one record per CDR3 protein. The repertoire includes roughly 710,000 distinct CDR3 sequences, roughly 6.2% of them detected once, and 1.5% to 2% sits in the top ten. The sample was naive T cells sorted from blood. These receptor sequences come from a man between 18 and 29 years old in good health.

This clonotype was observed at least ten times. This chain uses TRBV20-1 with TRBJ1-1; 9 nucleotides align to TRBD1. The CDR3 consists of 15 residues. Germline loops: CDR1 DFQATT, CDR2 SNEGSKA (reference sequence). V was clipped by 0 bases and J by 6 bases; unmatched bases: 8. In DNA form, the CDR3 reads TGCAGTGCTAGAGATAGGAACAGGGGGCTGCCTGAAGCTTTCTTT. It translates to CSARDRNRGLPEAFF.

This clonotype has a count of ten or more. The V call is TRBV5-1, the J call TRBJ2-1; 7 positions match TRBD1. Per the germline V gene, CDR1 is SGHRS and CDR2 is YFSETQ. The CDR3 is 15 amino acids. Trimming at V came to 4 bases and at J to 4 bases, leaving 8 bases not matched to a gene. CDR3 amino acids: CASSPFRDSYNEQFF. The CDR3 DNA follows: TGCGCCAGCAGCCCGTTCCGGGACAGTTACAATGAGCAGTTCTTC. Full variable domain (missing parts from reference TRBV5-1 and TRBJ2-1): KAGVTQTPRYLIKTRGQQVTLSCSPISGHRSVSWYQQTPGQGLQFLFEYFSETQRNKGNFPGRFSGRQFSNSRSEMNVSTLELGDSALYLCASSPFRDSYNEQFFGPGTRLTVL.

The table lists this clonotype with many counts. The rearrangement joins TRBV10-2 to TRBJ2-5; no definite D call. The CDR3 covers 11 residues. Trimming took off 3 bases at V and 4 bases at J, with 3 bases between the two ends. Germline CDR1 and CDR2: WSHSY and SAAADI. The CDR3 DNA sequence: TGCGCCAGCAGTGAACGAGAGACCCAGTACTTC. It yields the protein CASSERETQYF.

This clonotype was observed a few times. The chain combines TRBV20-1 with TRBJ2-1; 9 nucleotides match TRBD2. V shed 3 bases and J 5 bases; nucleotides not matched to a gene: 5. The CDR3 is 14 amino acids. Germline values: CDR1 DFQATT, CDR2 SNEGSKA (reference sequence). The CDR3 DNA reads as TGCAGTGCTAGCAAAGCGGGAGGTAACAATGAGCAGTTCTTC. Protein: CSASKAGGNNEQFF.

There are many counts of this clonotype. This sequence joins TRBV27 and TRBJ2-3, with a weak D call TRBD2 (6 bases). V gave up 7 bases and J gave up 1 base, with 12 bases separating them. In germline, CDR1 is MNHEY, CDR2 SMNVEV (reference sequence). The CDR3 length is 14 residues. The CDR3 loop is CASNPGVGTDTQYF. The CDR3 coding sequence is TGTGCCAGCAACCCGGGGGTTGGCACAGATACGCAGTATTTT.

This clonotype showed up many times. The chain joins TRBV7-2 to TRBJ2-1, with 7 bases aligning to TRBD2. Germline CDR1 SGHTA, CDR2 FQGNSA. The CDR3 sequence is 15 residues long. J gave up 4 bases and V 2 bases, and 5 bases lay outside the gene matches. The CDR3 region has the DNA TGTGCCAGCAGCTTATCGGCTAGCGGTTACAATGAGCAGTTCTTC. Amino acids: CASSLSASGYNEQFF.

The CDR3 is CSASAPPRKTYEQYF. CDR3 sequence (DNA): TGCAGTGCTAGTGCTCCTCCCCGGAAAACCTACGAGCAGTACTTC. The chain employs TRBV20-1 and TRBJ2-7; no firm D call. Trimming shortened V by 3 bases and J by 2 bases, and 17 bases separated the two germline ends. Germline V gene lookup returns CDR1 DFQATT and CDR2 SNEGSKA (reference sequence). The CDR3 extends over 15 amino acids.

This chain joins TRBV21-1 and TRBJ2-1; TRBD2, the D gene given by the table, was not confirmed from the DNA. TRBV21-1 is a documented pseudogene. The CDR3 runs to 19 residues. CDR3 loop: CASSNRTSGRPRSYNEQFF. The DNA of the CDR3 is TGTGCCAGCAGCAACAGAACTAGCGGGAGACCCCGTTCCTACAATGAGCAGTTCTTC.

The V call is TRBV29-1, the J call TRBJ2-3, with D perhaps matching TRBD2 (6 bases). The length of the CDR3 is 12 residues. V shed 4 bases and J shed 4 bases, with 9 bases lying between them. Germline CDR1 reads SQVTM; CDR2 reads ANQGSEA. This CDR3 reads CSVVGSPDTQYF. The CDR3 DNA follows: TGCAGCGTTGTCGGGAGCCCAGATACGCAGTATTTT.

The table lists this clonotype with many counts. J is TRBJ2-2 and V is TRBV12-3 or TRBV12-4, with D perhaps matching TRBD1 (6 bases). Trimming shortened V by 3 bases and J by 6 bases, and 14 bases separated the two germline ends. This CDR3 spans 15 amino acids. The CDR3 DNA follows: TGTGCCAGCAGTTTCGACAGGCCAGGGCCCGGGGAGCTGTTTTTT. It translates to CASSFDRPGPGELFF.

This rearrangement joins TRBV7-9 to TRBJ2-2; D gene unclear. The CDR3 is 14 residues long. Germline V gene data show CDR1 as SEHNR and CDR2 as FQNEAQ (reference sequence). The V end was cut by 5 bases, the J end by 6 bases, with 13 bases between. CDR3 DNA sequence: TGTGCCAGCAGCACAAGGACCGACCCCGGGGAGCTGTTTTTT. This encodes CASSTRTDPGELFF.